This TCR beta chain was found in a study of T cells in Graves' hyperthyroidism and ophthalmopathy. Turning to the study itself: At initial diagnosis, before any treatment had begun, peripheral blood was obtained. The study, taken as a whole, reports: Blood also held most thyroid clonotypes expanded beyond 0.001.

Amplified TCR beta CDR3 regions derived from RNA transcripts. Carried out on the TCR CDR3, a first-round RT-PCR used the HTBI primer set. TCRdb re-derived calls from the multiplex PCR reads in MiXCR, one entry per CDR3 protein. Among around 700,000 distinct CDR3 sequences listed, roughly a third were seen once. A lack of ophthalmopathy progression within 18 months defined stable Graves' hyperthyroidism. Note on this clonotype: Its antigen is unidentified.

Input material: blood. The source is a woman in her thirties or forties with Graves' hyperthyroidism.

This CDR3 reads CASARGEQLNTEAFF. The CDR3 DNA reads as TGTGCCAGCGCCCGAGGGGAACAGCTGAACACTGAAGCTTTCTTT. The chain couples TRBV9 to TRBJ1-1, with D possibly matching TRBD1 (5 bases). CDR3 length equals 15 residues. Trimming removed 7 bases from V and 0 bases from J, with 16 bases in between. From germline, CDR1 is SGDLS and CDR2 YYNGEE.